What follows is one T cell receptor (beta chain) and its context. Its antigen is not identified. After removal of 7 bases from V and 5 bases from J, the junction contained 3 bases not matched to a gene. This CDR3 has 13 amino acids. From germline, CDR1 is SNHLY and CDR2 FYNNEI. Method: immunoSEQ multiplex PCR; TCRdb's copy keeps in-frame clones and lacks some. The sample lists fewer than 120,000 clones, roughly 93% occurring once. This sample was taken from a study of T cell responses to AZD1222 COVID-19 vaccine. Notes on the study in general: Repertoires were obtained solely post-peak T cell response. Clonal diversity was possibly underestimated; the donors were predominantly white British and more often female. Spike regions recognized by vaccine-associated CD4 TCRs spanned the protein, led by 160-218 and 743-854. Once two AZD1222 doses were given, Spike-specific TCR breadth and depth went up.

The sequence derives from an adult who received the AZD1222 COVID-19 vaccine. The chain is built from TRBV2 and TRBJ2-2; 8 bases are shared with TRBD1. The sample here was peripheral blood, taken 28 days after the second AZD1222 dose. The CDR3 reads CASTDRETGELFF. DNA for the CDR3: TGTGCCAGCACGGACAGGGAGACCGGGGAGCTGTTTTTT.